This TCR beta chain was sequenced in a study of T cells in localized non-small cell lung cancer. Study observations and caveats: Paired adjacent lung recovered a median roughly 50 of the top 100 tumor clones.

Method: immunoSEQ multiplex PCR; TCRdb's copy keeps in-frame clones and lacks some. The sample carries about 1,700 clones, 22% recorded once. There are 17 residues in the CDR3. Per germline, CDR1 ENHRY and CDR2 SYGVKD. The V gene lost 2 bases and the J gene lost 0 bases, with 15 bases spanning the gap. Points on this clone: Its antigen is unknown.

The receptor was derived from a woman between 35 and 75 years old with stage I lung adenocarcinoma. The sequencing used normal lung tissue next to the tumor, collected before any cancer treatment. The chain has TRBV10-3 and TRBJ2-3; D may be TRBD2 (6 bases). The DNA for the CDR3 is TGTGCCATCAGTGAGATCCTACTAGCTCCTAGCACAGATACGCAGTATTTT. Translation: CAISEILLAPSTDTQYF.